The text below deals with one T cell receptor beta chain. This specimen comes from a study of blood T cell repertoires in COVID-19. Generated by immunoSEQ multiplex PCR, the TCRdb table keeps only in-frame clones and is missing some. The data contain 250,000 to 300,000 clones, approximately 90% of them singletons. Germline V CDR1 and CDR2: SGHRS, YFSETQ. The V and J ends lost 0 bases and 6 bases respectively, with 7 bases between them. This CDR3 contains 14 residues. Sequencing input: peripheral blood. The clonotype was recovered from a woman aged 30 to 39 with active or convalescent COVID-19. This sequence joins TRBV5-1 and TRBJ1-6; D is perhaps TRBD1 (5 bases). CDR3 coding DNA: TGCGCCAGCAGCTTGGCCGACAGTAATTCACCCCTCCACTTT. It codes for CASSLADSNSPLHF.